This TCR beta chain was recovered during a study of cytomegalovirus exposure and HLA in healthy donors. Whole-study results and caveats: Common viral pathogens seemed to be connected with several of the most significant clusters, according to a later analysis. A later analysis, which compared TCR beta chains of equal frequency, found the HLA-associated ones more clonally expanded.

The PCR ran on 60 Vbeta and 13 Jbeta primers. The data were produced by immunoSEQ multiplex PCR, yet TCRdb's version contains in-frame clones alone and is incomplete. The repertoire holds 110,000 or so clones, with 74% as singletons. This CDR3 has 15 residues. V was cut by 0 bases and J by 5 bases, with 14 bases left in between. In germline, CDR1 is SGHRS, CDR2 YFSETQ. In its sample, this clone was seen a few times. Its antigen remains unknown. Nominally healthy donors were sampled, though unrecorded immune exposures were likely. The sample was PBMCs. This receptor was obtained from a woman aged 40 to 50 in good health and CMV-seropositive. The V gene is TRBV5-1, the J gene TRBJ2-5; a weak D match, TRBD2 (5 bases). The CDR3 DNA reads as TGCGCCAGCAGCTTGGCTTCCGGACTGGAGGAGACCCAGTACTTC. It yields the protein CASSLASGLEETQYF.